The T cell receptor (beta chain) under discussion was sequenced for a study of identical twins' blood T cells. As for the study in general: Some 12 libraries, six alpha and six beta, gave approximately 48 million reads. Overall study findings and caveats: Twins shared more top CDR3 clonotypes than unrelated donors did.

The three twin pairs were reared together, likely meeting the same infections. In its sample, this clonotype was seen a few times. Its antigen is undetermined. Each CDR3 protein is one row after TCRdb ran MiXCR on the 5' RACE reads. The sample gives a few hundred thousand distinct CDR3 sequences, around 30% of which show up once; around 5.6% is in the top ten. V lost 6 bases, J lost 10 bases, and 14 bases lay in between. CDR1 and CDR2 from the germline V gene are SGHTA and FQGNSA. The CDR3 has 12 residues. This sequence joins TRBV7-2 and TRBJ2-3, with D uncertain. The source material was PBMCs. The sequence came from a woman aged 18-55 years in good health. For the CDR3, the DNA is TGTGCCAGCAGGGGGTCGCCTGGAGCGCAGTATTTT. It yields the protein CASRGSPGAQYF.